These 32 T cell receptor beta chains were sequenced from one sample in a study of T cell repertoires in ileal Crohn's disease. TCRdb's copy holds only in-frame clones and misses some; the assay was immunoSEQ multiplex PCR. The table has approximately 7,400 clones, about 91% seen once. Sequenced input: ileal tissue. The receptors stem from an adult with Crohn's disease.

V gene TRBV6-5 combines with J gene TRBJ1-5, with D unresolved. The CDR3 is made up of 13 amino acids. V shed 3 bases and J shed 0 bases, with 3 bases lying between them. Germline V gene data show CDR1 as MNHEY and CDR2 as SVGAGI. The CDR3: CASSYNSNQPQHF. In DNA, the CDR3 is TGTGCCAGCAGTTATAATAGCAATCAGCCCCAGCATTTT.

The rearrangement uses TRBV7-3 and TRBJ2-5; D remains unclear. The J call may be mistaken, given a closer DNA end match to TRBJ2-7. Germline values: CDR1 SGHTA, CDR2 FQGTGA. This CDR3 is 13 amino acids long. CDR3 bases: TGTGCCAGCAGCTTAAACCCCCTCCACGAGCAGTACTTC. Translating it yields CASSLNPLHEQYF.

The genes are TRBV10-3 and TRBJ2-2; 14 positions match TRBD2. The V gene end was trimmed by 4 bases and the J gene end by 3 bases; junction bases not matched to a gene: 1. Germline V CDR1 and CDR2: ENHRY, SYGVKD. The CDR3 length is 16 residues. The CDR3 sequence is CAISGTSGRYTGELFF. The CDR3 coding sequence is TGTGCCATCAGTGGGACTAGCGGGAGGTACACCGGGGAGCTGTTTTTT.

CDR3 loop: CASTSIRAGANVLTF. As DNA, the CDR3 is TGTGCCAGCACATCTATCAGGGCTGGGGCCAACGTCCTGACTTTC. The J gene is TRBJ2-6, the V gene TRBV28, with D perhaps TRBD1 (5 bases). V lost 7 bases and J lost 2, with 12 bases in between. Looked up from germline, CDR1 is MDHEN and CDR2 is SYDVKM. The CDR3 length is 15 residues.

The CDR3 here is CASSPRATGTGRHGYTF. The CDR3 DNA reads TGTGCCAGTAGTCCTCGGGCTACTGGGACAGGGCGACATGGCTACACCTTC. This chain joins TRBV19 and TRBJ1-2; TRBD1 matches 9 bases. Trimming removed 5 bases from V and 6 bases from J; junction bases left unmatched: 16. Germline V lookup: CDR1 LNHDA, CDR2 SQIVND (reference sequence). This CDR3 has 17 amino acids.

The chain is built from TRBV5-1 and TRBJ1-5; D gene ambiguous. The CDR3 totals 13 residues. V was clipped by 4 bases and J by 3 bases, with 8 bases between them. Germline V lookup: CDR1 SGHRS, CDR2 YFSETQ. CDR3 nucleotides: TGCGCCAGCAGCGAAACAGTCAATCAGCCCCAGCATTTT. Its translation is CASSETVNQPQHF.

J is TRBJ2-7 and V is TRBV7-8; D is perhaps TRBD2 (6 bases). Germline CDR1 is SGHVS and CDR2 is FQNEAQ. The CDR3 contains 15 residues. Trimming removed 5 bases at V and 1 base at J, with 15 bases between. CDR3 DNA: TGTGCCAGCAGCCTGGGGGGAACCAGATCCTACGAGCAGTACTTC. This translates into CASSLGGTRSYEQYF.

The table lists this clone with a few counts. The V gene is TRBV19, the J gene TRBJ1-2, with D tentatively TRBD1 (6 bases). The CDR3 has 13 amino acids. Germline lookup yields CDR1 LNHDA and CDR2 SQIVND (reference sequence). Deletions cut 3 bases from V and 8 bases from J, with 13 bases between. This chain's CDR3 is CASSILTGGGYTF. As DNA, the CDR3 is TGTGCCAGTAGTATTTTGACAGGCGGAGGCTACACCTTC. Full variable domain (missing parts from reference TRBV19 and TRBJ1-2): DGGITQSPKYLFRKEGQNVTLSCEQNLNHDAMYWYRQDPGQGLRLIYYSQIVNDFQKGDIAEGYSVSREKKESFPLTVTSAQKNPTAFYLCASSILTGGGYTFGSGTRLTVV.

The chain has TRBV7-3 and TRBJ2-3; TRBD2 matches at 10 bases. With V trimmed by 3 bases and J by 5 bases, 11 bases remained unmatched. The CDR3 spans 17 residues. Germline CDR1 and CDR2: SGHTA and FQGTGA. The CDR3, as DNA: TGTGCCAGCAGCTTGGGGGGAGCGGGAGGGCCACGAGATACGCAGTATTTT. It yields the protein CASSLGGAGGPRDTQYF.

The gene calls are TRBV28 and TRBJ1-5; D ambiguous. The germline CDR1 and CDR2 sequences are MDHEN and SYDVKM. Trimming took 5 bases from V and 2 from J, leaving 13 bases between them. The CDR3 is made up of 15 amino acids. CDR3 DNA sequence: TGTGCCAGCAGTCCCCCCACGGGAGGCAATCAGCCCCAGCATTTT. It specifies CASSPPTGGNQPQHF. Full variable domain (rest looked up from reference TRBV28 and TRBJ1-5): DVKVTQSSRYLVKRTGEKVFLECVQDMDHENMFWYRQDPGLGLRLIYFSYDVKMKEKGDIPEGYSVSREKKERFSLILESASTNQTSMYLCASSPPTGGNQPQHFGDGTRLSIL.

This clone was observed once. This chain links TRBV4-1 with TRBJ1-3; possible D gene TRBD1, 6 bases. The V end was cut by 1 base, the J end by 0 bases, with 13 bases between. The CDR3 covers 17 residues. From germline, CDR1 is MGHRA and CDR2 YSYEKL. CDR3 region: CASSQAPQGFSGNTIYF. Here the CDR3 DNA reads TGCGCCAGCAGCCAAGCCCCACAGGGCTTCTCTGGAAACACCATATATTTT.

The chain recombines TRBV6-1 with TRBJ2-7, with TRBD1 identical over 7 bases. Germline V gene data show CDR1 as MNHNS and CDR2 as SASEGT. V dropped 7 bases and J dropped 1; count of bases not matched to a gene: 10. This CDR3 is built from 15 residues. CDR3 DNA sequence: TGTGCCAGCATACAAAGACAGGGATGGTCCTACGAGCAGTACTTC. This encodes CASIQRQGWSYEQYF.

The genes are TRBV9 and TRBJ2-3; 8 nucleotides match TRBD2. This CDR3 region has 16 residues. Looked up from germline, CDR1 is SGDLS and CDR2 is YYNGEE. The V gene end was trimmed by 4 bases and the J gene end by 6 bases; junction bases not matched to a gene: 13. CDR3 DNA: TGTGCCAGCAGCCCCACCGGGACACGGGGGGGGGATACGCAGTATTTT. This gives the protein CASSPTGTRGGDTQYF.

The chain joins TRBV7-9 to TRBJ1-1, with a possible D match to TRBD1 (6 bases). V lost 8 bases to trimming and J lost 1 base, with 14 bases between them. The CDR3 runs 14 residues. Germline CDR1 reads SEHNR; CDR2 reads FQNEAQ (reference sequence). The CDR3 bases are TGTGCCAGCTTGGTGGGACACCAGAACACTGAAGCTTTCTTT. Amino acids: CASLVGHQNTEAFF.

This rearrangement joins TRBV18 to TRBJ1-1; the match to TRBD1 covers 12 bases. The CDR3 is 15 amino acids. With 2 bases clipped from V and 5 bases from J, the junction kept 3 bases outside the gene matches. Looked up from germline, CDR1 is KGHSH and CDR2 is LQKENI. The chain's CDR3 is CASSPRDRGRTEAFF. The CDR3 DNA follows: TGTGCCAGCTCACCAAGGGACAGGGGGCGGACTGAAGCTTTCTTT. The full variable domain, in which reference TRBV18 and TRBJ1-1 provide the parts outside the CDR3, is NAGVMQNPRHLVRRRGQEARLRCSPMKGHSHVYWYRQLPEEGLKFMVYLQKENIIDESGMPKERFSAEFPKEGPSILRIQQVVRGDSAAYFCASSPRDRGRTEAFFGQGTRLTVV.

The V and J genes are TRBV19 and TRBJ2-1; D gene ambiguous. The CDR3 runs to 15 residues. V was pared by 0 bases and J by 0 bases, with 6 bases between. Germline V lookup: CDR1 LNHDA, CDR2 SQIVND (reference sequence). The CDR3 region has the DNA TGTGCCAGTAGTATAGAGAGGAGCTCCTACAATGAGCAGTTCTTC. Translated: CASSIERSSYNEQFF.

This clone showed up just once. The genes are TRBV19 and TRBJ1-3, with a possible D match to TRBD1 (5 bases). The V end was cut by 3 bases, the J end by 4 bases, with 19 bases between. The CDR3 spans 17 residues. Germline V gene data show CDR1 as LNHDA and CDR2 as SQIVND (reference sequence). CDR3 residues: CASSIGDRGAGGNTIYF. CDR3 nucleotide sequence: TGTGCCAGTAGTATTGGAGATAGGGGCGCGGGAGGAAACACCATATATTTT.

The V call is TRBV7-8, the J call TRBJ2-1, with 8 positions matching TRBD1. Germline V gene data show CDR1 as SGHVS and CDR2 as FQNEAQ. V dropped 3 bases and J dropped 7; count of bases not matched to a gene: 11. The CDR3 has 16 residues. CDR3 in amino acids: CASSFSVPGGFNEQFF. Here the CDR3 DNA reads TGTGCCAGCAGCTTCTCCGTCCCAGGGGGCTTTAATGAGCAGTTCTTC.

The V gene is TRBV30, the J gene TRBJ1-1, with 8 bases aligning to TRBD1. Germline values: CDR1 GTSNPN, CDR2 SVGIG (reference sequence). The V and J ends lost 7 bases and 5 bases, in that order; junction bases with no gene match: 6. The CDR3 covers 12 residues. The CDR3 is CASRTGMTEAFF. The CDR3 DNA reads as TGTGCCTCCCGGACAGGGATGACTGAAGCTTTCTTT.

V gene TRBV11-2 combines with J gene TRBJ1-2; D not certain. Germline assignment: CDR1 SGHAT and CDR2 FQNNGV. V lost 7 bases, J lost 8 bases, and 26 bases lay in between. The CDR3 is 16 residues long. CDR3 amino acids: CASTIGGGARPRGYTF. The CDR3, as DNA: TGTGCCAGCACCATAGGAGGAGGTGCGCGCCCGCGGGGCTACACCTTC.

The rearrangement joins TRBV28 to TRBJ2-5; D is possibly TRBD1 (6 bases). The end of the DNA is better explained by TRBJ2-7, so the J call may be wrong. This CDR3 has 15 amino acids. Germline CDR1 MDHEN, CDR2 SYDVKM. Written as DNA, the CDR3 is TGTGCCAGCAGTTTTACAGGGATAACACAATACGAGCAGTACTTC. Protein: CASSFTGITQYEQYF.

This clone was picked up one time. A junction boundary mismatches the germline segment, possibly from a read error. The chain combines TRBV7-7 with TRBJ1-1; 8 nucleotides match TRBD1. Germline V gene lookup returns CDR1 SSHAT and CDR2 FNYEAQ (reference sequence). This CDR3 comprises 13 residues. In DNA form, the CDR3 reads TGTGCTAGCAGCTTCGACAGGGGCACTGAAGCTTTCTTT. Amino acids: CASSFDRGTEAFF.

V gene TRBV6-1 combines with J gene TRBJ1-5, with 8 bases that match TRBD1. The CDR3 runs to 16 residues. V shed 4 bases, J shed 4 bases, and the junction held 9 bases outside the gene matches. Germline CDR1 is MNHNS and CDR2 is SASEGT. The CDR3 here is CASSGIGTGFNQPQHF. DNA for the CDR3: TGTGCCAGCAGTGGAATCGGGACAGGTTTTAATCAGCCCCAGCATTTT.

The chain couples TRBV21-1 to TRBJ1-2; TRBD1 reflects the table's D call only, with no check against the DNA. TRBV21-1 is noted as a pseudogene. The CDR3 covers 17 residues. As DNA, the CDR3 is TGTGCCAGCAGCAGCCCGGGACAGGGAGCTACTAACTATGGCTACACCTTC. Amino acids: CASSSPGQGATNYGYTF.

This chain joins TRBV19 and TRBJ2-7; D is perhaps TRBD1 (6 bases). Between the trimmed V and J ends, which lost 3 bases and 3 bases, there was a span of 12 bases. The CDR3 runs to 14 residues. CDR1 and CDR2 from the germline V gene are LNHDA and SQIVND (reference sequence). The CDR3 bases are TGTGCCAGTAGTATGTCAGGACAGAACTACGAGCAGTACTTC. This translates into CASSMSGQNYEQYF.

This chain's CDR3 is CASSTGVGGAYEQYF. The CDR3 DNA reads as TGTGCCAGTAGTACCGGTGTCGGCGGGGCCTACGAGCAGTACTTC. The chain carries TRBV19 and TRBJ2-7; possible D gene TRBD2, 6 bases. This CDR3 comprises 15 residues. The V and J ends lost 4 bases and 2 bases respectively, with 15 bases between them. CDR1 and CDR2 from the germline V gene are LNHDA and SQIVND (reference sequence).

CDR3 region: CASRGAASGTWEQYF. The CDR3 coding sequence is TGTGCCAGTAGAGGAGCGGCTAGCGGGACCTGGGAGCAGTACTTC. This sequence joins TRBV19 and TRBJ2-7; TRBD2 aligns across 9 bases. This CDR3 has 15 amino acids. V gave up 6 bases and J gave up 7 bases; unmatched junction bases: 13. Germline V CDR1 and CDR2: LNHDA, SQIVND (reference sequence). The whole variable domain, remainder taken from reference TRBV19 and TRBJ2-7, is DGGITQSPKYLFRKEGQNVTLSCEQNLNHDAMYWYRQDPGQGLRLIYYSQIVNDFQKGDIAEGYSVSREKKESFPLTVTSAQKNPTAFYLCASRGAASGTWEQYFGPGTRLTVT.

This clone occurred once. This chain links TRBV25-1 with TRBJ2-3; the D gene is possibly TRBD1 (6 bases). There are 16 residues in the CDR3. The V gene lost 3 bases and the J gene lost 3 bases, with 16 bases spanning the gap. Germline V gene lookup returns CDR1 MGHDK and CDR2 SYGVNS. CDR3 amino acids: CASSESGTGKTDTQYF. The CDR3 nucleotides are TGTGCCAGCAGTGAGTCGGGAACAGGGAAGACAGATACGCAGTATTTT.

This clone was found a few times. V usage is TRBV5-1 and J usage is TRBJ1-6; 11 bases map to TRBD1. This CDR3 spans 15 amino acids. Germline V gene lookup returns CDR1 SGHRS and CDR2 YFSETQ. J gave up 8 bases and V 3 bases, and 4 bases lay outside the gene matches. The chain's CDR3 is CASSSRTGGDSPLHF. The CDR3 coding sequence is TGCGCCAGCAGCTCCCGGACAGGGGGCGATTCACCCCTCCACTTT.

The rearrangement uses TRBV28 and TRBJ1-1; tentative D call: TRBD1 (5 bases). V dropped 5 bases and J dropped 4 bases, with 20 bases sitting between them. The CDR3 runs to 16 residues. Germline-derived CDR1 and CDR2 are MDHEN and SYDVKM. CDR3 sequence (DNA): TGTGCCAGCAGTGCCCCGGGGGGTAATCGGGGCACTGAAGCTTTCTTT. Translated: CASSAPGGNRGTEAFF.

V gene TRBV28 combines with J gene TRBJ2-5; 7 nucleotides line up with TRBD2. CDR1 MDHEN and CDR2 SYDVKM come from the germline V gene. The CDR3 has 16 residues. After removal of 5 bases from V and 2 bases from J, the junction contained 11 bases not matched to a gene. CDR3 region: CASSLGAGVGQETQYF. The CDR3 DNA reads TGTGCCAGCAGTCTGGGCGCGGGAGTCGGGCAAGAGACCCAGTACTTC.

The gene calls are TRBV10-3 and TRBJ2-3; TRBD1 matches at 8 bases. Germline assignment: CDR1 ENHRY and CDR2 SYGVKD. Trimming cost V 6 bases and J 1 base; bases outside gene matches: 9. The CDR3 consists of 16 residues. CDR3 region: CAIRARPGQGTDTQYF. The CDR3 region has the DNA TGTGCCATCAGAGCCCGTCCGGGACAGGGCACAGATACGCAGTATTTT.